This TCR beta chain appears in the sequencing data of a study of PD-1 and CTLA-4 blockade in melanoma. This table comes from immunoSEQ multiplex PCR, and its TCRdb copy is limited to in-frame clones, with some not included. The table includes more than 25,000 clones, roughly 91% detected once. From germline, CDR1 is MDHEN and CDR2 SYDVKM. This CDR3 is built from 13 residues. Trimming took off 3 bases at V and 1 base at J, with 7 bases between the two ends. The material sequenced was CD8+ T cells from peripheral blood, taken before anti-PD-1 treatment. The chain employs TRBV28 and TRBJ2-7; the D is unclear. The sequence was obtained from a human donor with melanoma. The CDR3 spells CASSFGLSYEQYF. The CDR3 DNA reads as TGTGCCAGCAGTTTCGGGCTATCCTACGAGCAGTACTTC.